The clone carrying this TCR beta chain was seen a few times. As yet, its antigen is unknown. This entry is derived from a study of cytomegalovirus exposure and HLA in healthy donors. Study-level findings and limits: The study listed roughly 160 cytomegalovirus-associated TCR beta chains.

PCR involved 60 Vbeta and 13 Jbeta primers. Method: immunoSEQ multiplex PCR; TCRdb's copy keeps in-frame clones and lacks some. In the table there are 170,000 or so clones, just under 80% of which are singletons. The junction had 5 bases not matched to a gene; V was cut back by 5 bases and J by 2 bases. Germline assignment: CDR1 SEHNR and CDR2 FQNEAQ (reference sequence). The CDR3 totals 15 residues. Donors had nominal health at sampling but likely had unrecorded immune exposures. The J gene is TRBJ2-1, the V gene TRBV7-9, with 8 positions matching TRBD1. The sample was PBMCs. The receptor comes from a woman aged 50 to 60 in good health and CMV-seropositive. The CDR3 region is CASSLDRGAYNEQFF. In DNA, the CDR3 is TGTGCCAGCAGCCTAGACAGGGGTGCCTACAATGAGCAGTTCTTC.